The rows below give T cell receptor beta chains drawn from one sample of a study of blood T cell repertoires in COVID-19. This table comes from immunoSEQ multiplex PCR, and its TCRdb copy is limited to in-frame clones, with some not included. The sample yields a few hundred thousand clones, approximately 91% seen once. The sequenced sample was PBMCs or T cells enriched from blood (not recorded which). These receptors were taken from a woman in her 40s who had been exposed to COVID-19. The CDR3 runs from the conserved cysteine through the conserved F or W. Size is omitted from some rows. Given values are once, few, many or a class for expanded clones.

clone_size	v_call	j_call	cdr3_aa
NA	TRBV2	TRBJ1-4	CASIREGRAPPTNEKLFF
NA	TRBV30	TRBJ1-2	CAWSGQETNYGYTF
few	TRBV6-5	TRBJ1-5	CASSYSSTGDRQPQHF
NA	TRBV12-3/TRBV12-4	TRBJ2-1	CASSLGENEQFF
NA	TRBV6-5	TRBJ1-1	CASSRQTRSEAFF
NA	TRBV19	TRBJ2-3	CASSIQGSGATDTQYF
NA	TRBV6-5	TRBJ1-4	CASSYSPGGAEKLFF
NA	TRBV5-1	TRBJ1-1	CASSSVDTGTGKMNTEAFF
NA	TRBV24-1	TRBJ1-1	CATSDSTSEAFF
NA	TRBV30	TRBJ1-6	CAWVDSGGSPLHF
NA	TRBV10-3	TRBJ1-3	CAISPLGNTIYF
NA	TRBV24-1	TRBJ2-1	CATSDFQGQGNEQFF
NA	TRBV19	TRBJ1-5	CASRRVTGNQPQHF
NA	TRBV7-9	TRBJ2-2	CASSSTSGRTGELFF
NA	TRBV6-1	TRBJ2-7	CASSEHTGTENEQYF
NA	TRBV10-3	TRBJ1-2	CATERRQGAYSYGYTF
NA	TRBV9	TRBJ1-6	CASSATGGNSPLHF
NA	TRBV5-4	TRBJ1-1	CASSLWQMNTEAFF
NA	TRBV19	TRBJ2-7	CASSMIGTSGTYEQYF
NA	TRBV19	TRBJ1-2	CASSIVPGILDGYTF